The 21 T cell receptor beta chains below were found in one sample sequenced in a study of TIL therapy for anti-PD-1-resistant metastatic lung cancer. The time point was: pre-treatment sample, taken before nivolumab and TIL therapy. The tumor samples were excised metastases, mostly pleural nodules or supraclavicular lymph nodes. The libraries were made with immunoSEQ v3. Libraries were prepared by immunoSEQ multiplex PCR; TCRdb keeps only in-frame clonotypes and omits some of them. This table has about 100,000 clones, roughly 65% appearing once. The material was tumor tissue, obtained at baseline. All receptors derive from a person aged 25 to 85 with non-small cell lung cancer.

J is TRBJ2-5 and V is TRBV5-1; D is uncertain. The CDR3 is 14 residues long. The germline V and J ends were trimmed by 1 base and 5 bases, with 12 bases remaining between them. Per germline, CDR1 SGHRS and CDR2 YFSETQ. The CDR3 region is CASSLLGLGETQYF. The DNA for the CDR3 is TGCGCCAGCAGCTTGTTGGGGTTAGGGGAGACCCAGTACTTC. The whole variable domain, remainder taken from reference TRBV5-1 and TRBJ2-5, is KAGVTQTPRYLIKTRGQQVTLSCSPISGHRSVSWYQQTPGQGLQFLFEYFSETQRNKGNFPGRFSGRQFSNSRSEMNVSTLELGDSALYLCASSLLGLGETQYFGPGTRLLVL.

This sequence joins TRBV7-9 and TRBJ2-3; D is perhaps TRBD1 (6 bases). V gave up 5 bases and J gave up 3 bases, with 9 bases separating them. The CDR3 contains 13 residues. The germline CDR1 and CDR2 sequences are SEHNR and FQNEAQ (reference sequence). CDR3 region: CASSLQGTDTQYF. In DNA form, the CDR3 reads TGTGCCAGCAGCCTACAGGGTACAGATACGCAGTATTTT.

The gene calls are TRBV18 and TRBJ1-3; D is unclear. The V gene's germline CDR1 is KGHSH and CDR2 LQKENI. The length of the CDR3 is 14 residues. V was clipped by 5 bases and J by 2 bases, with 10 bases between them. The CDR3 spells CASSTRETGNTIYF. The CDR3 DNA reads as TGTGCCAGCTCAACCCGTGAGACTGGAAACACCATATATTTT.

The chain has TRBV7-8 and TRBJ2-3; 10 bases match TRBD2. Losses at the gene ends were 5 bases for V and 5 bases for J; bases not matched to a gene: 7. In germline, CDR1 is SGHVS, CDR2 FQNEAQ. The CDR3 totals 15 residues. The CDR3 coding sequence is TGTGCCAGCAGCCCAGGGACTAGCGTGCGAGATACGCAGTATTTT. Residues: CASSPGTSVRDTQYF.

V and J are TRBV5-5 and TRBJ1-5; D is unclear. V was pared by 0 bases and J by 6 bases, with 13 bases between. The CDR3 runs 15 residues. The germline V gene has CDR1 SGHKS and CDR2 YYEKEE (reference sequence). CDR3 loop: CASSLEGMERQPQHF. The DNA of the CDR3 is TGTGCCAGCAGCTTGGAAGGGATGGAACGTCAGCCCCAGCATTTT.

The chain links TRBV13 to TRBJ1-4; D is unclear. Germline V gene lookup returns CDR1 PRHDT and CDR2 FYEKMQ (reference sequence). This CDR3 comprises 16 residues. The V end lost 0 bases, the J end lost 1 base, and 9 bases lay between the germline ends. CDR3 sequence reads: CASSLGALQTNEKLFF. In DNA, the CDR3 is TGTGCCAGCAGCTTAGGGGCCCTACAAACTAATGAAAAACTGTTTTTT.

V gene TRBV6-5 combines with J gene TRBJ1-4, with 8 bases identical to TRBD1. The J segment lost 1 base and the V segment lost 4 bases, leaving 2 bases of the junction unmatched. This CDR3 is built from 15 residues. Germline V gene sequence: CDR1 MNHEY, CDR2 SVGAGI. This CDR3 is CASSSGQGTNEKLFF. The CDR3 coding sequence is TGTGCCAGCAGTTCCGGACAGGGAACTAATGAAAAACTGTTTTTT.

The chain employs TRBV11-2 and TRBJ2-4; no clear D. V was clipped by 5 bases and J by 0 bases, with 11 bases between them. CDR3 length equals 15 residues. Germline V CDR1 and CDR2: SGHAT, FQNNGV. The CDR3 DNA reads TGTGCCAGCAGCCCGTCGGCCTTAGCCAAAAACATTCAGTACTTC. Amino acids: CASSPSALAKNIQYF.

J is TRBJ2-3 and V is TRBV7-3, with D perhaps matching TRBD1 (5 bases). Looked up from germline, CDR1 is SGHTA and CDR2 is FQGTGA. The CDR3 loop spans 15 amino acids. V was trimmed by 3 bases and J by 1 base, leaving 11 bases between them. In DNA form, the CDR3 reads TGTGCCAGCAGCTTGCGGCAAGGGGGCACAGATACGCAGTATTTT. It yields the protein CASSLRQGGTDTQYF.

The chain is built from TRBV9 and TRBJ2-2; D not certain. Germline V gives CDR1 SGDLS, CDR2 YYNGEE. V lost 1 base, J lost 7 bases, and 8 bases lay in between. This CDR3 is 13 amino acids long. The CDR3 is CASSVLFGGELFF. DNA for the CDR3: TGTGCCAGCAGCGTATTGTTTGGCGGGGAGCTGTTTTTT. Full variable domain (remainder filled in from reference TRBV9 and TRBJ2-2): DSGVTQTPKHLITATGQRVTLRCSPRSGDLSVYWYQQSLDQGLQFLIQYYNGEERAKGNILERFSAQQFPDLHSELNLSSLELGDSALYFCASSVLFGGELFFGEGSRLTVL.

The chain couples TRBV27 to TRBJ1-6; 8 bases fit TRBD1. The CDR3 runs to 17 residues. CDR1 MNHEY and CDR2 SMNVEV come from the germline V gene (reference sequence). J was trimmed by 5 bases and V by 4 bases; bases with no gene match: 10. CDR3 sequence: CASSSGSGGGNNSPLHF. Here the CDR3 DNA reads TGTGCCAGCAGTTCTGGGTCAGGGGGCGGTAATAATTCACCCCTCCACTTT.

In its sample, this clone was seen once. The chain is built from TRBV7-9 and TRBJ2-3; D not certain. The V end was cut by 5 bases, the J end by 1 base, with 13 bases between. The CDR3 spans 15 residues. The germline gives CDR1 SEHNR, CDR2 FQNEAQ (reference sequence). The CDR3: CASSATQTRTDTQYF. In DNA form, the CDR3 reads TGTGCCAGCAGCGCAACCCAGACTCGCACAGATACGCAGTATTTT.

Only one count was recorded for this clone. The V and J genes are TRBV5-6 and TRBJ1-1; D unresolved. The V gene lost 0 bases and the J gene lost 1 base, with 4 bases spanning the gap. The germline gives CDR1 SGHDT, CDR2 YYEEEE. The CDR3 is made up of 13 amino acids. This CDR3 reads CASSLGPNTEAFF. DNA for the CDR3: TGTGCCAGCAGCTTGGGTCCGAACACTGAAGCTTTCTTT.

The chain carries TRBV28 and TRBJ1-4; D possibly corresponds to TRBD1 (6 bases). Germline CDR1 MDHEN, CDR2 SYDVKM. V was clipped by 6 bases and J by 4 bases, with 18 bases between them. The CDR3 extends over 16 amino acids. Written as DNA, the CDR3 is TGTGCCAGCAGACGAACGGGGGGCGCTTATAATGAAAAACTGTTTTTT. It translates to CASRRTGGAYNEKLFF.

The rearrangement links TRBV14 to TRBJ2-3, with 9 bases matching TRBD1. The V and J ends lost 1 base and 7 bases, in that order; junction bases with no gene match: 9. The V gene's germline CDR1 is SGHDN and CDR2 FVKESK. The CDR3 has 16 residues. CDR3 sequence reads: CASSQVQGALEHTQYF. The CDR3 DNA sequence: TGTGCCAGCAGCCAAGTACAGGGGGCCCTCGAACATACGCAGTATTTT.

This clone turned up a few times. The genes are TRBV5-4 and TRBJ2-7; 9 bases map to TRBD2. CDR1 is SGHNT and CDR2 is YYREEE in the germline V gene (reference sequence). The J segment lost 6 bases and the V segment lost 4 bases, leaving 8 bases of the junction unmatched. The CDR3 is 14 residues long. In DNA, the CDR3 is TGTGCCAGCAGCCCAACCGGGACTAGCAGCGAGCAGTACTTC. Protein sequence: CASSPTGTSSEQYF. The variable domain in full, completed from reference TRBV5-4 and TRBJ2-7, reads ETGVTQSPTHLIKTRGQQVTLRCSSQSGHNTVSWYQQALGQGPQFIFQYYREEENGRGNFPPRFSGLQFPNYSSELNVNALELDDSALYLCASSPTGTSSEQYFGPGTRLTVT.

This clone was detected a few times. V gene TRBV19 combines with J gene TRBJ1-2; the match to TRBD1 covers 11 bases. The CDR3 has 13 residues. Germline CDR1 LNHDA, CDR2 SQIVND (reference sequence). J gave up 6 bases and V 5 bases, and 2 bases lay outside the gene matches. CDR3 nucleotides: TGTGCCAGTAGTTCGGGACAGGGGGATGGCTACACCTTC. Protein sequence: CASSSGQGDGYTF. Based on the CDR3 plus reference TRBV19 and TRBJ1-2, the full variable domain is DGGITQSPKYLFRKEGQNVTLSCEQNLNHDAMYWYRQDPGQGLRLIYYSQIVNDFQKGDIAEGYSVSREKKESFPLTVTSAQKNPTAFYLCASSSGQGDGYTFGSGTRLTVV.

V is TRBV5-1 and J is TRBJ2-3; tentatively, D is TRBD1 (5 bases). Germline values: CDR1 SGHRS, CDR2 YFSETQ. V was pared by 0 bases and J by 0 bases, with 11 bases between. The CDR3 length is 16 residues. The CDR3 nucleotides are TGCGCCAGCAGCTTGGGGGCAGGGTCTAGCACAGATACGCAGTATTTT. It encodes CASSLGAGSSTDTQYF.

The chain couples TRBV15 to TRBJ1-1, with 7 bases lining up with TRBD1. Unmatched junction bases numbered 3, after V lost 6 bases and J lost 2 bases. This CDR3 contains 13 residues. Germline V gene lookup returns CDR1 LNHNV and CDR2 YYDKDF (reference sequence). CDR3 protein: CATSWTGNTEAFF. The DNA for the CDR3 is TGTGCCACCAGTTGGACAGGAAACACTGAAGCTTTCTTT.

The chain has TRBV4-3 and TRBJ2-7, with a possible D match to TRBD2 (5 bases). Trimming shortened V by 5 bases and J by 6 bases, and 14 bases separated the two germline ends. In germline, CDR1 is LGHNA, CDR2 YSLEER. CDR3 length: 13 residues. The CDR3 protein is CASSGEPPGEQYF. The CDR3 DNA sequence: TGCGCCAGCAGCGGGGAGCCACCTGGCGAGCAGTACTTC.

V and J are TRBV25-1 and TRBJ2-2; 8 positions agree with TRBD2. CDR1 and CDR2 from the germline V gene are MGHDK and SYGVNS. V was clipped by 8 bases and J by 0 bases; unmatched bases: 11. The CDR3 runs 17 residues. CDR3 in DNA: TGTGCCAGCCAACGAAGCGGGGGAGCCACGAACACCGGGGAGCTGTTTTTT. Translated: CASQRSGGATNTGELFF.